These 10 T cell receptor beta chains originate from one sample sequenced in a study of blood T cell repertoires in COVID-19. The method was immunoSEQ multiplex PCR; TCRdb's version includes in-frame clones alone and lacks a portion of them. This table holds about 160,000 clones, over 70% found once. The sequencing sample was made of peripheral blood. Receptor source: a man aged 65-85 years with acute or convalescent COVID-19.

This chain links TRBV9 with TRBJ1-1; D not resolved. V was pared by 0 bases and J by 5 bases, with 11 bases between. From germline, CDR1 is SGDLS and CDR2 YYNGEE. The CDR3 extends over 14 amino acids. CDR3 protein: CASSVEYGETEAFF. CDR3 DNA: TGTGCCAGCAGCGTAGAATACGGAGAGACTGAAGCTTTCTTT.

The J gene is TRBJ1-2, the V gene TRBV18; D possibly corresponds to TRBD1 (5 bases). In germline, CDR1 is KGHSH, CDR2 LQKENI. Trimming took off 0 bases at V and 8 bases at J, with 13 bases between the two ends. CDR3 size: 14 residues. The CDR3 region is CASSPPSRDDGYTF. The CDR3 bases are TGTGCCAGCTCACCACCAAGCAGGGATGACGGCTACACCTTC.

The V and J genes are TRBV3-1 (or the pseudogene TRBV3-2) and TRBJ2-7, with 9 bases aligning to TRBD1. The length of the CDR3 is 18 residues. Germline V gene lookup returns CDR1 LGHDT and CDR2 YNNKEL (reference sequence). Trimming at V came to 2 bases and at J to 2 bases, leaving 13 bases not matched to a gene. This chain's CDR3 is CASSQRRTGTGNPYEQYF. The CDR3 DNA reads TGTGCCAGCAGCCAAAGGAGGACGGGGACAGGGAATCCCTACGAGCAGTACTTC.

This clone came up a few times. The rearrangement joins TRBV12-3 or TRBV12-4 to TRBJ2-1; no clear D. The V gene lost 5 bases and the J gene lost 3 bases, with 5 bases spanning the gap. The length of the CDR3 is 12 residues. The CDR3 coding sequence is TGTGCCAGCAGTCCACACTACAATGAGCAGTTCTTC. It codes for CASSPHYNEQFF.

The J gene is TRBJ2-7, the V gene TRBV5-6; perhaps TRBD1 as D (6 bases). Germline loops: CDR1 SGHDT, CDR2 YYEEEE. This CDR3 has 13 residues. Trimming removed 3 bases at V and 4 bases at J, with 11 bases between. The CDR3 bases are TGTGCCAGCAGCTGGGACAAATCTTACGAGCAGTACTTC. Its protein is CASSWDKSYEQYF.

This chain links TRBV7-9 with TRBJ2-1; TRBD2 matches at 10 bases. Trimming at V came to 5 bases and at J to 4 bases, leaving 5 bases not matched to a gene. This CDR3 has 15 amino acids. Looked up from germline, CDR1 is SEHNR and CDR2 is FQNEAQ (reference sequence). CDR3 DNA sequence: TGTGCCAGCAGCCCTAGCGGGAGCTCATACAATGAGCAGTTCTTC. It is translated as CASSPSGSSYNEQFF.

This clone was picked up one time. An end of the junction differs from the germline gene, which may be a read error. This chain uses TRBV7-7 with TRBJ2-3; the D gene is possibly TRBD2 (5 bases). CDR1 and CDR2 from the germline V gene are SSHAT and FNYEAQ (reference sequence). The CDR3 contains 15 residues. The DNA of the CDR3 is TGTGCTAGCAGCTACACACCGGAGGTATCGGATACGCAGTATTTT. Translating gives CASSYTPEVSDTQYF.

This sequence joins TRBV11-2 and TRBJ1-1; D not certain. The CDR3 consists of 14 residues. CDR1 is SGHAT and CDR2 is FQNNGV in the germline V gene. Trimming cost V 6 bases and J 0 bases, with 11 bases left between them. The CDR3, as DNA: TGTGCCAGCAGACTCCGGGATATGAACACTGAAGCTTTCTTT. Residues: CASRLRDMNTEAFF.

This clone was detected a few times. CDR3 protein: CASSNLGPEGEQYF. The DNA of the CDR3 is TGCGCCAGCAGTAACCTGGGCCCCGAGGGTGAGCAGTACTTC. This chain uses TRBV5-1 with TRBJ2-7; possible D gene TRBD2, 5 bases. The V end lost 5 bases, the J end lost 7 bases, and 19 bases lay between the germline ends. Germline V gene lookup returns CDR1 SGHRS and CDR2 YFSETQ. This CDR3 comprises 14 residues. Looking up the rest from reference TRBV5-1 and TRBJ2-7 gives the full variable domain: KAGVTQTPRYLIKTRGQQVTLSCSPISGHRSVSWYQQTPGQGLQFLFEYFSETQRNKGNFPGRFSGRQFSNSRSEMNVSTLELGDSALYLCASSNLGPEGEQYFGPGTRLTVT.

The CDR3 DNA reads TGTGCCAGCTCACCGCCGTCGGGGGGTAGCACAGATACGCAGTATTTT. Encoded protein: CASSPPSGGSTDTQYF. The rearrangement joins TRBV18 to TRBJ2-3, with TRBD2 matching over 7 bases. There are 16 residues in the CDR3. From germline, CDR1 is KGHSH and CDR2 LQKENI. After removal of 3 bases from V and 0 bases from J, the junction contained 6 bases not matched to a gene.